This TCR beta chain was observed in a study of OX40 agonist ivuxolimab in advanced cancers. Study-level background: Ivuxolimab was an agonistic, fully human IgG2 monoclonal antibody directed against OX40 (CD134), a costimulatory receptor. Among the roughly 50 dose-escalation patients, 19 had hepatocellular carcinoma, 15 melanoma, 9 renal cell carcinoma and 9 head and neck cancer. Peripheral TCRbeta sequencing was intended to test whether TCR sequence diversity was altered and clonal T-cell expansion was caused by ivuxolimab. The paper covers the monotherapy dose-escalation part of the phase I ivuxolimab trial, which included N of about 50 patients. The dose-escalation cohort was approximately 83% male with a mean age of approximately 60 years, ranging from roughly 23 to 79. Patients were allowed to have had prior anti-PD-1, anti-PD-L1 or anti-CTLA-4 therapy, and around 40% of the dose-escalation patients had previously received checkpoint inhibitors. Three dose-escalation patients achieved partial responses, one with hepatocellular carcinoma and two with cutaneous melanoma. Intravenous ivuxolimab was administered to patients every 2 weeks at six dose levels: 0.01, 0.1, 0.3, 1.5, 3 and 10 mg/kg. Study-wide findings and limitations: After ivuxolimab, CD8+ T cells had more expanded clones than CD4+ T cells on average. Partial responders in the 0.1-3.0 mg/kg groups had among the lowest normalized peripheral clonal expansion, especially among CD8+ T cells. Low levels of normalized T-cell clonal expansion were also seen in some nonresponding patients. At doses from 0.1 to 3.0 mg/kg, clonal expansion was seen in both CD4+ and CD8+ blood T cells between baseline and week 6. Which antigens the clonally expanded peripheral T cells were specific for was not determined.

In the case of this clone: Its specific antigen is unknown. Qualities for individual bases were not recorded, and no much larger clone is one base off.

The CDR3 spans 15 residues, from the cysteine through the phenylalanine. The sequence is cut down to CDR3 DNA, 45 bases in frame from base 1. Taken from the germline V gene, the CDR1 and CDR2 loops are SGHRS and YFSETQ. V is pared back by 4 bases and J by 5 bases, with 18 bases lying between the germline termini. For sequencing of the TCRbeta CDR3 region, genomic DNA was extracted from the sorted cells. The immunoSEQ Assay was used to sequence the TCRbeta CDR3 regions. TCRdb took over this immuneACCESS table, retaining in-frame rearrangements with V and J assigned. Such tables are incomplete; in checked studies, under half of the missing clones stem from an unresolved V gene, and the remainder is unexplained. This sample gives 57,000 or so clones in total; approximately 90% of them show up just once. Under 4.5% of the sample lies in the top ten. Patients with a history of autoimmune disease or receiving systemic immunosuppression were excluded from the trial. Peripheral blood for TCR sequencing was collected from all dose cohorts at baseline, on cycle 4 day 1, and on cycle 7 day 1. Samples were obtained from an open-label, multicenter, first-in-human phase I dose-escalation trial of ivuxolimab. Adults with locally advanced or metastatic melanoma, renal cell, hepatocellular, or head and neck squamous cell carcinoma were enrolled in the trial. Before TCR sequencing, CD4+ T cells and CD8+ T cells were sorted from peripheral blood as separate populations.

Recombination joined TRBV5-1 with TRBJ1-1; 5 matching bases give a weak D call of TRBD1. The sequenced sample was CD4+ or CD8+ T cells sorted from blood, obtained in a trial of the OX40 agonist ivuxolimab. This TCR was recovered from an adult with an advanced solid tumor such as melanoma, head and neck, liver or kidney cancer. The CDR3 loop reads CASSPITQGDTEAFF. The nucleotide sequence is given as TGCGCCAGCAGCCCAATCACCCAGGGAGATACTGAAGCTTTCTTT.